This T cell receptor (beta chain) was recorded in a study of cytomegalovirus exposure and HLA in healthy donors. The PCR used 60 Vbeta and 13 Jbeta primers. Some clones are missing from TCRdb's copy, which holds only in-frame ones; the method was immunoSEQ multiplex PCR. In the table there are about 130,000 clones, roughly three quarters of which are singletons. Per germline, CDR1 WNHNN and CDR2 SYGVQD (reference sequence). This CDR3 is built from 15 residues. After removal of 5 bases from V and 1 base from J, the junction contained 5 bases not matched to a gene. This clone was detected a few times. Input material: PBMCs. V usage is TRBV10-1 and J usage is TRBJ2-3, with 8 bases identical to TRBD2. The receptor was isolated from a man aged 25-45 years in good health and CMV-seronegative. CDR3 DNA sequence: TGCGCCAGCAGTCCGAGGGGACTAGGCACAGATACGCAGTATTTT. Its translation is CASSPRGLGTDTQYF.